These T cell receptor beta chains were read from a single sample in a study of neurological immune-mediated disorders. MiXCR was run by TCRdb on the 5' RACE reads, yielding one entry per CDR3 protein. The sample lists roughly 50,000 distinct CDR3 sequences; roughly 26% were seen once. Sequencing was performed on PBMCs. Every receptor here comes from a woman in her 70s in good health. Each CDR3 is given with its conserved first and last residue. Each record gives: J gene, V gene, CDR3 protein.

j_gene: TRBJ2-1
v_gene: TRBV9
CDR3aa: CASSVDGSYNEQFF

j_gene: TRBJ2-7
v_gene: TRBV20-1
CDR3aa: CSAGPGTGSDEQYF

j_gene: TRBJ2-3
v_gene: TRBV29-1
CDR3aa: CSVRTIPRDTQYF

j_gene: TRBJ1-5
v_gene: TRBV12-3/TRBV12-4
CDR3aa: CASSLCDRGDQPQHF

j_gene: TRBJ1-3
v_gene: TRBV5-1
CDR3aa: CASSQQPGGRSGNTIYF

j_gene: TRBJ2-7
v_gene: TRBV5-1
CDR3aa: CASSLNPTGRSYEQYF

j_gene: TRBJ2-5
v_gene: TRBV5-1
CDR3aa: CASSLGLAGRQETQYF

j_gene: TRBJ2-3
v_gene: TRBV28
CDR3aa: CASSRTRLAGGTDTQYF

j_gene: TRBJ2-3
v_gene: TRBV20-1
CDR3aa: CSASDTDTQYF

j_gene: TRBJ2-5
v_gene: TRBV20-1
CDR3aa: CSARTGRQETQYF

j_gene: TRBJ1-1
v_gene: TRBV20-1
CDR3aa: CSASLQGGTEAFF

j_gene: TRBJ2-7
v_gene: TRBV11-2
CDR3aa: CASSLLAGDDEQYF

j_gene: TRBJ2-5
v_gene: TRBV5-1
CDR3aa: CASSAGDLQETQYF

j_gene: TRBJ1-1
v_gene: TRBV12-3/TRBV12-4
CDR3aa: CASSRGQGMAEAFF

j_gene: TRBJ1-2
v_gene: TRBV20-1
CDR3aa: CSARDRETAVYGYTF

j_gene: TRBJ2-3
v_gene: TRBV27
CDR3aa: CASSLNGRTGAADTQYF

j_gene: TRBJ2-1
v_gene: TRBV5-8
CDR3aa: CALPGIRNNEQFF

j_gene: TRBJ2-5
v_gene: TRBV4-3
CDR3aa: CASSQGQGKTQYF

j_gene: TRBJ1-2
v_gene: TRBV7-9
CDR3aa: CASSRRSPILISNSYTF

j_gene: TRBJ2-3
v_gene: TRBV5-1
CDR3aa: CASSPTGATDTQYF

j_gene: TRBJ2-1
v_gene: TRBV5-1
CDR3aa: CASSLVEPPYNEQFF

j_gene: TRBJ2-5
v_gene: TRBV5-1
CDR3aa: CASSLHQETQYF

j_gene: TRBJ2-1
v_gene: TRBV5-1
CDR3aa: CASSPTTSGAEQFF

j_gene: TRBJ2-5
v_gene: TRBV20-1
CDR3aa: CSARSPPKETQYF

j_gene: TRBJ1-6
v_gene: TRBV5-1
CDR3aa: CASSLRQGDSPLHF

j_gene: TRBJ2-1
v_gene: TRBV5-1
CDR3aa: CASSRDGQVIAGDFATSYNEQFF

j_gene: TRBJ2-6
v_gene: TRBV10-3
CDR3aa: CATSGHTSGANVLTF

j_gene: TRBJ2-5
v_gene: TRBV20-1
CDR3aa: CSARDLAGQETQYF

j_gene: TRBJ1-5
v_gene: TRBV20-1
CDR3aa: CSARGGNQPQHF

j_gene: TRBJ1-1
v_gene: TRBV20-1
CDR3aa: CSAGDASGNMNTEAFF

j_gene: TRBJ1-1
v_gene: TRBV2
CDR3aa: CASRLDNTEAFF

j_gene: TRBJ1-4
v_gene: TRBV7-6
CDR3aa: CASSLGSTNEKLFF

j_gene: TRBJ2-5
v_gene: TRBV7-8
CDR3aa: CASSPGTTIEETQYF

j_gene: TRBJ2-2
v_gene: TRBV7-6
CDR3aa: CASSPSFTGELFF

j_gene: TRBJ2-3
v_gene: TRBV29-1
CDR3aa: CSVAELAGVADTQYF

j_gene: TRBJ2-1
v_gene: TRBV9
CDR3aa: CASSVEPTYNEQFF

j_gene: TRBJ1-2
v_gene: TRBV29-1
CDR3aa: CSALRGRNGYTF

j_gene: TRBJ2-2
v_gene: TRBV15
CDR3aa: CATSLRAPPTGELFF

j_gene: TRBJ1-5
v_gene: TRBV18
CDR3aa: CASSTTPGTVGSGENQPQHF

j_gene: TRBJ2-5
v_gene: TRBV12-3/TRBV12-4
CDR3aa: CASSQGTQSGSQYF

j_gene: TRBJ2-5
v_gene: TRBV5-5
CDR3aa: CASSFVETQYF

j_gene: TRBJ2-1
v_gene: TRBV6-4
CDR3aa: CASSDGASGGPYNEQFF

j_gene: TRBJ2-3
v_gene: TRBV27
CDR3aa: CASSLAGAPNTQYF

j_gene: TRBJ1-4
v_gene: TRBV6-1
CDR3aa: CASSEVGRAPEKLFF

j_gene: TRBJ2-3
v_gene: TRBV20-1
CDR3aa: CSARELGRRTTDTQYF

j_gene: TRBJ1-2
v_gene: TRBV9
CDR3aa: CASSTGRGLGYTF

j_gene: TRBJ2-4
v_gene: TRBV25-1
CDR3aa: CAKAGPPPRAKNIQYF

j_gene: TRBJ1-6
v_gene: TRBV29-1
CDR3aa: CSVAGTGVSPLHF

j_gene: TRBJ2-1
v_gene: TRBV7-8
CDR3aa: CASSFGLAEFNEQFF

j_gene: TRBJ2-1
v_gene: TRBV7-2
CDR3aa: CASSLPGPSYNEQFF

j_gene: TRBJ1-1
v_gene: TRBV6-5
CDR3aa: CASTGQGRDTEAFF

j_gene: TRBJ2-5
v_gene: TRBV28
CDR3aa: CASSLPQYQETQYF

j_gene: TRBJ2-4
v_gene: TRBV27
CDR3aa: CASSLDRGYIQYF

j_gene: TRBJ2-5
v_gene: TRBV5-4
CDR3aa: CASQPTAGGLETQYF

j_gene: TRBJ2-4
v_gene: TRBV14
CDR3aa: CASSFGKNIQYF

j_gene: TRBJ2-3
v_gene: TRBV20-1
CDR3aa: CSAPALAVSTDTQYF